Each of the 6 T cell receptor beta chains below was sequenced from the same sample in a study of cytomegalovirus exposure and HLA in healthy donors. 60 Vbeta and 13 Jbeta primers were used in PCR. Generated by immunoSEQ multiplex PCR, the TCRdb table keeps only in-frame clones and is missing some. The repertoire includes roughly 190,000 clones, about 83% of them detected once, and approximately 1.8% sits in the top ten. The sequenced material came from PBMCs. The receptor source for this set is a middle-aged man in good health and CMV-seropositive.

The chain is built from TRBV11-3 and TRBJ2-3, with D perhaps TRBD1 (5 bases). The CDR3 is made up of 14 amino acids. With 1 base removed from V and 4 bases from J, the gap between germline ends came to 9 bases. Germline V CDR1 and CDR2: SGHNT, YENEEA. DNA of the CDR3: TGTGCCAGCAGCTTAGGTCAGGGTTCAGATACGCAGTATTTT. Translation gives CASSLGQGSDTQYF.

This clone has a handful of counts. This rearrangement joins TRBV19 to TRBJ2-2, with 8 bases matching TRBD1. Germline CDR1 and CDR2: LNHDA and SQIVND (reference sequence). V was clipped by 5 bases and J by 3 bases; unmatched bases: 5. The CDR3 runs 15 residues. Written as DNA, the CDR3 is TGTGCCAGTAGTGCGGGGACAGGTCACACCGGGGAGCTGTTTTTT. Residues: CASSAGTGHTGELFF. The complete variable domain, with remaining parts taken from reference TRBV19 and TRBJ2-2, reads DGGITQSPKYLFRKEGQNVTLSCEQNLNHDAMYWYRQDPGQGLRLIYYSQIVNDFQKGDIAEGYSVSREKKESFPLTVTSAQKNPTAFYLCASSAGTGHTGELFFGEGSRLTVL.

The chain is built from TRBV6-5 and TRBJ2-1, with D perhaps matching TRBD1 (7 bases). This CDR3 is 16 amino acids long. Germline assignment: CDR1 MNHEY and CDR2 SVGAGI. Trimming took 2 bases from V and 7 from J, leaving 18 bases between them. Written as DNA, the CDR3 is TGTGCCAGCAGTTACGGAGGGAGACAGGGTGGGAATGAGCAGTTCTTC. Translated, it gives CASSYGGRQGGNEQFF.

This clone was counted between two and nine times. The rearrangement links TRBV6-1 to TRBJ2-7, with D perhaps TRBD1 (6 bases). The V end lost 7 bases, the J end lost 4 bases, and 20 bases lay between the germline ends. Germline-derived CDR1 and CDR2 are MNHNS and SASEGT. This CDR3 region has 15 residues. In DNA, the CDR3 is TGTGCCAGCACCCAAACGGACAGTGGGATATACGAGCAGTACTTC. This translates into CASTQTDSGIYEQYF.

As for this clone: One junction end disagrees with the germline gene, perhaps due to a read error. The V gene is TRBV7-9, the J gene TRBJ1-1; 11 bases agree with TRBD1. This CDR3 contains 12 residues. Germline-derived CDR1 and CDR2 are SEHNR and FQNEAQ (reference sequence). The CDR3 loop reads CASSQDRGRRIF. DNA of the CDR3: TGTGCCAGCAGCCAGGACAGGGGGCGCAGGATCTTT.

In regard to this clone: Distinct nucleotide sequences in the sample also encode this CDR3. The chain carries TRBV5-4 and TRBJ1-1; tentative D call: TRBD1 (6 bases). The CDR3 has 12 amino acids. Per the germline V gene, CDR1 is SGHNT and CDR2 is YYREEE (reference sequence). The V and J ends lost 2 bases and 5 bases respectively, with 7 bases between them. The CDR3 region is CASSFTGTEAFF. The DNA of the CDR3 is TGTGCCAGCAGCTTTACAGGGACTGAAGCTTTCTTT.